These 16 T cell receptor beta chains were sequenced from one sample in a study of graft-versus-host responses after intestinal transplantation. Their specific antigens are unknown. Only in-frame clones appear in the TCRdb table, and some are missing; sequencing was by immunoSEQ multiplex PCR. The table shows fewer than 110,000 clones, with roughly 87% occurring only once. This specimen was unstimulated CD4+ T cells sorted from spleen or lymph node cells, taken before transplant. The receptors here all came from a human donor who was the organ donor for an intestinal transplant.

The chain joins TRBV19 to TRBJ2-6, with D perhaps matching TRBD1 (6 bases). The germline gives CDR1 LNHDA, CDR2 SQIVND (reference sequence). The length of the CDR3 is 16 residues. The V gene lost 2 bases and the J gene lost 0 bases, with 8 bases spanning the gap. This CDR3 is CASSITGSSGANVLTF. The CDR3 DNA reads as TGTGCCAGTAGTATAACAGGGAGCTCTGGGGCCAACGTCCTGACTTTC.

The chain links TRBV4-1 to TRBJ1-1; D unresolved. The CDR3 totals 14 residues. The V gene's germline CDR1 is MGHRA and CDR2 YSYEKL. V was shortened by 5 bases and J by 0 bases, with 10 bases between the two germline ends. This CDR3 is CASSYGRLNTEAFF. CDR3 coding DNA: TGCGCCAGCAGCTACGGACGGTTGAACACTGAAGCTTTCTTT.

The chain carries TRBV7-2 and TRBJ2-7; 8 bases are a match to TRBD1. The junction had 2 bases not matched to a gene; V was cut back by 1 base and J by 3 bases. The germline CDR1 and CDR2 sequences are SGHTA and FQGNSA. CDR3 size: 14 residues. The CDR3 spells CASSLGTGIYEQYF. For the CDR3, the DNA is TGTGCCAGCAGCTTAGGGACAGGGATCTACGAGCAGTACTTC.

The V call is TRBV6-4, the J call TRBJ2-7, with no clear D. Deletions cut 2 bases from V and 2 bases from J, with 4 bases between. The CDR3 totals 12 residues. Germline CDR1 reads MRHNA; CDR2 reads SNTAGT. In DNA, the CDR3 is TGTGCCAGCAGTGACCCGCCCTACGAGCAGTACTTC. It encodes CASSDPPYEQYF.

This sequence joins TRBV4-1 and TRBJ2-3, with TRBD2 matching over 16 bases. The germline gives CDR1 MGHRA, CDR2 YSYEKL. This CDR3 region has 16 residues. Losses at the gene ends were 5 bases for V and 8 bases for J; bases not matched to a gene: 7. The CDR3 loop is CASSSRGLAGGGTQYF. In DNA form, the CDR3 reads TGCGCCAGCAGCTCCCGGGGACTAGCGGGAGGGGGTACGCAGTATTTT.

This clone was counted a few times. This chain uses TRBV19 with TRBJ1-2; a possible D gene is TRBD1 (5 bases). CDR1 LNHDA and CDR2 SQIVND come from the germline V gene (reference sequence). Trimming took off 6 bases at V and 3 bases at J, with 8 bases between the two ends. This CDR3 is 12 amino acids long. CDR3: CASRVGHYGYTF. The CDR3 bases are TGTGCCAGTAGGGTGGGACACTATGGCTACACCTTC.

The chain has TRBV7-2 and TRBJ1-6; TRBD1 matches at 9 bases. This CDR3 region has 15 residues. Germline V gene sequence: CDR1 SGHTA, CDR2 FQGNSA. With 5 bases clipped from V and 6 bases from J, the junction kept 5 bases outside the gene matches. The DNA for the CDR3 is TGTGCCAGCAGCCTCCGGACAGGGGTTAATTCACCCCTCCACTTT. Residues: CASSLRTGVNSPLHF. Together with reference TRBV7-2 and TRBJ1-6, the CDR3 gives the full variable domain: GAGVSQSPSNKVTEKGKDVELRCDPISGHTALYWYRQSLGQGLEFLIYFQGNSAPDKSGLPSDRFSAERTGGSVSTLTIQRTQQEDSAVYLCASSLRTGVNSPLHFGNGTRLTVT.

J is TRBJ1-4 and V is TRBV18, with D uncertain. The CDR3 sequence is 14 residues long. V shed 8 bases and J shed 5 bases, with 15 bases lying between them. CDR1 is KGHSH, CDR2 LQKENI, per germline. The DNA of the CDR3 is TGTGCCAGCAGACTCAGGTACACCAATGAAAAACTGTTTTTT. Protein: CASRLRYTNEKLFF. The full variable domain, rest sourced from reference TRBV18 and TRBJ1-4, is NAGVMQNPRHLVRRRGQEARLRCSPMKGHSHVYWYRQLPEEGLKFMVYLQKENIIDESGMPKERFSAEFPKEGPSILRIQQVVRGDSAAYFCASRLRYTNEKLFFGSGTQLSVL.

The rearrangement links TRBV5-1 to TRBJ2-5; possible D gene TRBD2, 5 bases. This CDR3 has 18 residues. From germline, CDR1 is SGHRS and CDR2 YFSETQ. The germline V and J ends were trimmed by 4 bases and 2 bases, with 24 bases remaining between them. CDR3 loop: CASSLTRTPAGIQETQYF. The CDR3 coding sequence is TGCGCCAGCAGCCTAACTCGGACTCCAGCTGGGATACAAGAGACCCAGTACTTC.

This clone has a single count. The J gene is TRBJ2-5, the V gene TRBV5-6; a possible D gene is TRBD2 (5 bases). The germline V gene has CDR1 SGHDT and CDR2 YYEEEE. This CDR3 comprises 14 residues. Deletions cut 4 bases from V and 13 bases from J, with 23 bases between. The CDR3, as DNA: TGTGCCAGCAGCCGTCGAGACGGACTCCCCTGGGGGTACTTC. This gives the protein CASSRRDGLPWGYF.

V usage is TRBV6-4 and J usage is TRBJ2-5, with TRBD2 matching over 14 bases. The germline V gene has CDR1 MRHNA and CDR2 SNTAGT. This CDR3 has 17 residues. V was clipped by 4 bases and J by 1 base; unmatched bases: 5. The CDR3 DNA reads as TGTGCCAGCAGTGCCCGGACTAGCGGGAGGCTCCAAGAGACCCAGTACTTC. Protein sequence: CASSARTSGRLQETQYF.

V is TRBV9 and J is TRBJ1-2; no definite D call. The CDR3 spans 13 residues. Germline V gene data show CDR1 as SGDLS and CDR2 as YYNGEE. Trimming cost V 0 bases and J 0 bases, with 3 bases left between them. The CDR3 here is CASSVEPNYGYTF. CDR3 DNA sequence: TGTGCCAGCAGCGTAGAACCTAACTATGGCTACACCTTC. Using reference TRBV9 and TRBJ1-2 for the parts outside the CDR3, the full variable domain is DSGVTQTPKHLITATGQRVTLRCSPRSGDLSVYWYQQSLDQGLQFLIQYYNGEERAKGNILERFSAQQFPDLHSELNLSSLELGDSALYFCASSVEPNYGYTFGSGTRLTVV.

The rearrangement links TRBV6-5 to TRBJ2-7; 9 bases align to TRBD1. The J segment lost 4 bases and the V segment lost 10 bases, leaving 11 bases of the junction unmatched. Germline CDR1 reads MNHEY; CDR2 reads SVGAGI. CDR3 length: 14 residues. The chain's CDR3 is CATDSGTGLYEQYF. CDR3 DNA sequence: TGTGCCACCGATTCCGGGACAGGGCTGTACGAGCAGTACTTC.

This chain links TRBV27 with TRBJ1-1; D unresolved. The CDR3 spans 14 residues. Trimming removed 0 bases from V and 0 bases from J, with 5 bases in between. Germline-derived CDR1 and CDR2 are MNHEY and SMNVEV (reference sequence). CDR3 nucleotide sequence: TGTGCCAGCAGTTTATCCTTCATGAACACTGAAGCTTTCTTT. As protein: CASSLSFMNTEAFF.

V and J are TRBV5-1 and TRBJ2-5; possible D gene TRBD2, 5 bases. The CDR3 consists of 18 residues. V shed 0 bases and J shed 4 bases, with 22 bases lying between them. The V gene's germline CDR1 is SGHRS and CDR2 YFSETQ. The CDR3 sequence: CASSLALSISEERETQYF. The CDR3 bases are TGCGCCAGCAGCTTGGCCCTCTCGATTAGCGAGGAGAGAGAGACCCAGTACTTC.

The rearrangement uses TRBV6-1 and TRBJ1-2; perhaps TRBD1 as D (5 bases). Germline lookup yields CDR1 MNHNS and CDR2 SASEGT. This CDR3 has 13 amino acids. V dropped 6 bases and J dropped 4 bases, with 12 bases sitting between them. CDR3 nucleotide sequence: TGTGCCAGCAGCGAGGGACGGCGCTATGGCTACACCTTC. This sequence encodes CASSEGRRYGYTF.